This T cell receptor beta chain was retrieved from a study of tumor-infiltrating lymphocytes in primary liver carcinoma. Study in general: Ages ranged from 30 to 69, with HCC or mixed HCC-cholangiocarcinoma. Stage T1-T3 N0M0 and a size of about 4 to 11 cm characterized the tumors.

Findings and limits, study-wide: Pairs comparing tumor with adjacent tissue or blood overlapped less than pairs drawn from tumor regions.

Unsorted bulk tissue (roughly 17-34 mg) underwent RNA and DNA co-extraction. Patients diagnosed with primary liver carcinoma received treatment through surgical resection. Starting material of roughly 550 ng total RNA yielded TCR beta cDNA via a constant-region primer. Employing slightly modified ARM-PCR, three nested multiplex PCR rounds were run, and these gave rise to the TCR beta libraries. TRBV1-TRBV30 forward primers and a C-beta reverse primer were used in the first two PCR rounds, which each ran for nine to ten cycles. TCRdb analysed the multiplex PCR reads with MiXCR anew, one entry per CDR3 protein. The sample shows over 75,000 distinct CDR3 sequences, about 73% of them seen only once. Between the trimmed V and J ends, which lost 8 bases and 6 bases, there was a span of 23 bases. CDR3 length: 15 amino acids. In germline, CDR1 is SQVTM, CDR2 ANQGSEA. The table lists this clonotype with many counts. Its antigen remains unknown.

Sequences were obtained from tumor-adjacent normal liver tissue. The clonotype was recovered from a man aged 35 to 55 with primary liver carcinoma and hepatitis B virus infection. The J gene is TRBJ2-1, the V gene TRBV29-1, with TRBD2 as a possible D gene (6 bases). CDR3 sequence (DNA): TGCAGCCTTTCCGGGGGACGCGGAGGAATCAATGAGCAGTTCTTC. Encoded protein: CSLSGGRGGINEQFF.